The entry below describes one T cell receptor (beta chain). The conserved final phenylalanine or tryptophan is absent from the CDR3, which likely points to a read error. No DNA is shown, since the ends of the CDR3 on it are uncertain; the CDR3 is the one TCRdb lists. The source of the sample is a study of technical replicates of blood from a handful of donors. Sequencing used immunoSEQ multiplex PCR; TCRdb keeps in-frame clones, though not all of them. Among 75,000 to 100,000 clones listed, just over 90% were seen once. Material: T cells isolated from PBMCs. The TCR sequence derives from a human donor in good health.

CDR3: CASSEVSLSRDRNYRGL. The rearrangement uses TRBV6-1 and TRBJ2-7; the D call in the table, TRBD1, was not verified against the DNA. The CDR3 length is 17 residues, termini included. Per the germline V gene, CDR1 is MNHNS and CDR2 is SASEGT.